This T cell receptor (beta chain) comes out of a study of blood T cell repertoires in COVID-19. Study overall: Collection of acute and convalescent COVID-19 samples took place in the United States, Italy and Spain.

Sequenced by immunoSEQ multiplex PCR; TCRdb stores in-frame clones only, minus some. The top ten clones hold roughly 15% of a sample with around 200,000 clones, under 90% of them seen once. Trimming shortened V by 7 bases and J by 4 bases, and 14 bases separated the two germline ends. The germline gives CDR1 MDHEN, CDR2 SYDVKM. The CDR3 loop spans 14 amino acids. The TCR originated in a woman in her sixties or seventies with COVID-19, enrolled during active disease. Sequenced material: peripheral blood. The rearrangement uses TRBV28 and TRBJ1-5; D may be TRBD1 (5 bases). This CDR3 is CASKDGGGNQPQHF. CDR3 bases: TGTGCCAGCAAGGATGGCGGGGGAAATCAGCCCCAGCATTTT.